The entry below gives a single T cell receptor (beta chain) sequence along with its context. This specimen comes from a study of tumor and adjacent non-tumor tissue in lung cancer. For the study at large: Samples averaged about 4.17 million productive TCRbeta reads each.

RNA was extracted from bulk tissue without any cell sorting. Distant lung tissue was collected more than 3 cm away from the tumor edge. Donors were chemotherapy-naive, newly diagnosed lung cancer surgical patients in China, August–late 2014. Three rounds of nested PCR, following a modified ARM-PCR protocol, produced the TCRbeta library. TCRdb called the multiplex PCR reads again in MiXCR, with one record for every CDR3 protein. Of tens of thousands of distinct CDR3 sequences detected, less than 75% appear once; the ten largest clones hold around a quarter. CDR3 length equals 14 residues. J lost 4 bases, V lost 8 bases, and 11 bases had no gene match. Germline CDR1 reads DFQATT; CDR2 reads SNEGSKA (reference sequence).

J is TRBJ1-1 and V is TRBV20-1; 9 bases agree with TRBD1. This TCR derives from a woman in her fifties or sixties with non-small cell lung cancer. The sample comprised distant non-tumor lung tissue. CDR3 nucleotides: TGCAGTACCGAACCCGGGACAGGGAGCACTGAAGCTTTCTTT. Translated: CSTEPGTGSTEAFF.